What follows describes a single TCR beta chain. Antigen unknown. Germline-derived CDR1 and CDR2 are MNHEY and SVGAGI. V shed 4 bases, J shed 6 bases, and the junction held 4 bases outside the gene matches. The CDR3 extends over 14 amino acids. This sample is drawn from a study of T cell responses to AZD1222 COVID-19 vaccine. Study overall: Second doses at about 4 or about 12 weeks were pooled. Points from the study as a whole: The donor cohort was predominantly white British with a female majority, and clonal diversity may have been underestimated. With two AZD1222 doses given, Spike-specific TCR breadth and depth both rose. Vaccine-associated CD4 TCRs spanned spike, dominant at 160-218 and 743-854.

Some clones are missing from TCRdb's copy, which holds only in-frame ones; the method was immunoSEQ multiplex PCR. The data contain roughly 130,000 clones, about 90% of them singletons. The chain couples TRBV6-5 to TRBJ2-3; TRBD2 matches at 10 bases. The sample consisted of peripheral blood, taken on day 0 of AZD1222 vaccination. The clonotype was recovered from an adult in good health. CDR3 bases: TGTGCCAGCAGTTCCGGGACTAGCGCCGATACGCAGTATTTT. The encoded protein is CASSSGTSADTQYF.